The 2 T cell receptor beta chains in this list originate from one sample, sequenced in a study of shared clonotypes between healthy human individuals. Here immunoSEQ multiplex PCR was the method, and the copy in TCRdb shows in-frame clones only, minus some. The sample lists around 350,000 clones; more than 60% were seen once. The sequenced material came from memory CD4+ T cells sorted from blood. Specified subset: CD45RA-negative fraction. The receptors derive from a man under 40 in good health.

Comment on this clone: This sample includes further DNA sequences coding for the same CDR3. This chain joins TRBV5-1 and TRBJ2-2; 7 bases are shared with TRBD1. V lost 5 bases, J lost 0 bases, and 4 bases stayed unmatched. Germline V lookup: CDR1 SGHRS, CDR2 YFSETQ. The CDR3 contains 15 residues. In nucleotides, the CDR3 is TGCGCCAGCAGTCCCGGGACAGCGAACACCGGGGAGCTGTTTTTT. Amino acid sequence: CASSPGTANTGELFF.

This clone was seen just once. The V and J genes are TRBV11-2 and TRBJ2-5; 7 bases line up with TRBD2. The germline gives CDR1 SGHAT, CDR2 FQNNGV. V gave up 1 base and J gave up 4 bases; unmatched junction bases: 9. CDR3 size: 16 residues. The CDR3 loop is CASSLGSLAEGETQYF. The CDR3 nucleotides read TGTGCCAGCAGCTTAGGTTCCCTAGCGGAGGGAGAGACCCAGTACTTC.